Listed here is a single TCR beta chain. Its matching antigen is unknown. Time point in this sample: blood 4 weeks post-SBRT, at nephrectomy. This sample's treatment: 15 Gy SBRT to primary tumor, nephrectomy 4 weeks later. Radiation-treated patients gave blood at baseline, week 2 and week 4. This renal cell carcinoma was of the clear cell type. The data were taken from a study of radiation and T cells in renal cell carcinoma. The study, taken as a whole, reports: From baseline, blood top tumor clonotypes peaked at 2 weeks post-radiation.

The assay was immunoSEQ multiplex PCR, and TCRdb's table has in-frame clones only and misses some. The table has some 150,000 clones, 86% seen once; the top ten hold roughly 17%. This CDR3 contains 14 residues. Germline-derived CDR1 and CDR2 are MNHNS and SASEGT. V trimming: 7 bases; J trimming: 4 bases; junction bases outside the gene matches: 9. The clonotype was recovered from a woman aged 50 to 60 with renal cell carcinoma. The chain carries TRBV6-1 and TRBJ1-1; 7 bases are shared with TRBD1. Material: blood, obtained from a patient whose treatment included radiotherapy and nephrectomy. The CDR3 DNA reads TGTGCCAGCACCCGGTCGACAGGGATCACTGAAGCTTTCTTT. As protein: CASTRSTGITEAFF.